Listed below are T cell receptor beta chains from one sample, sequenced in a study of blood T cell repertoires in COVID-19. The table came from immunoSEQ multiplex PCR; TCRdb's copy has only in-frame clones and leaves some out. The sample includes around 250,000 clones, roughly nine tenths of them seen just once. The sequenced sample was PBMCs or T cells enriched from blood (not recorded which). The receptors were gathered from a human donor in a cohort exposed to, infected with or recovered from COVID-19 (not recorded which). The donor label of this sample is uncertain. Each CDR3 is given with its conserved first and last residue. A D gene is named only where the DNA matches it firmly. Rows give clone size only sometimes, using once, few, many, or a class for an expanded clone.

J gene	V gene	clone size	D gene	CDR3 DNA	CDR3 protein
TRBJ2-7	TRBV19	NA	TRBD2	TGTGCCAGTAGTTTCGGGACTAGCGGGCCAGGCGAGCAGTACTTC	CASSFGTSGPGEQYF
TRBJ1-1	TRBV5-1	NA	NA	TGCGCCAGCAGCTTTCAGGGTGAGGACACTGAAGCTTTCTTT	CASSFQGEDTEAFF
TRBJ1-2	TRBV7-9	NA	TRBD1	TGTGCCAGCAGCCTGGGACAGGCTCTCCTCTACACCTTC	CASSLGQALLYTF
TRBJ1-1	TRBV29-1	NA	NA	TGCAGCGTTGTAGGGGAGAACACTGAAGCTTTCTTT	CSVVGENTEAFF
TRBJ2-3	TRBV28	NA	TRBD2	TGTGCCAGCAGAGGTACGGGGGGGCCCGGCACAGATACGCAGTATTTT	CASRGTGGPGTDTQYF
TRBJ1-5	TRBV28	NA	TRBD1	TGTGCCAGCAGTTTACGGTACAGGGGTGGCAATCAGCCCCAGCATTTT	CASSLRYRGGNQPQHF
TRBJ1-2	TRBV24-1	NA	NA	TGTGCCACCAGTGATTCCAGCGATGGCTACACCTTC	CATSDSSDGYTF
TRBJ2-2	TRBV5-1	NA	NA	TGCGCCAGTTCTGCTCAGGTTGGTCTCGGGGAGCTGTTTTTT	CASSAQVGLGELFF
TRBJ1-4	TRBV6-5	NA	TRBD1	TGTGCCAGCAGCCCCTTCGGGACAGGGAATGAAAAACTGTTTTTT	CASSPFGTGNEKLFF
TRBJ1-5	TRBV4-1	NA	NA	TGCGCCAGCAGCCAAAGACAGGTCTATAGCAATCAGCCCCAGCATTTT	CASSQRQVYSNQPQHF
TRBJ2-7	TRBV7-6	once	TRBD2	TGTGCCAGCAGCTCCCAACTAGCGGGGGGGGCCTACGAGCAGTACTTC	CASSSQLAGGAYEQYF
TRBJ1-4	TRBV6-4	NA	NA	TGTGCCAGCGCTCCGGCAGGAGGCGAAAAACTGTTTTTT	CASAPAGGEKLFF
TRBJ1-3	TRBV19	NA	NA	TGTGCCAGTAGCTTAGACATTTTCTCTGGAAACACCATATATTTT	CASSLDIFSGNTIYF
TRBJ1-2	TRBV3-1/TRBV3-2	once	TRBD1	TGTGCCAGCAGCCAAGAAGGACAGGTGATGGGCTACACCTTC	CASSQEGQVMGYTF
TRBJ1-5	TRBV13	NA	NA	TGTGCCAGCAGCCCAAAGCGGGGAGGGAGCAATCAGCCCCAGCATTTT	CASSPKRGGSNQPQHF
TRBJ2-1	TRBV9	NA	NA	TGTGCCAGCAGCGTCGGCACCAGGGGCTACAATGAGCAGTTCTTC	CASSVGTRGYNEQFF
TRBJ2-3	TRBV5-6	NA	TRBD2	TGTGCCAGCAGCCTGCTCAGGGAGGGAGCTAGCACAGATACGCAGTATTTT	CASSLLREGASTDTQYF
TRBJ1-4	TRBV25-1	NA	TRBD1	TGTGCCAGCAGTACGCATAGGGGGGGACAGGGGCCGCGTGAACTGTTTTTT	CASSTHRGGQGPRELFF
TRBJ2-2	TRBV3-1/TRBV3-2	NA	TRBD1	TGTGCCAGCAGCCAGGTCGACAGGGGGCGTTCCGGGGAGCTGTTTTTT	CASSQVDRGRSGELFF
TRBJ1-1	TRBV7-2	few	NA	TGTGCCAGCAGTTCACAGGGGAACACTGAAGCTTTCTTT	CASSSQGNTEAFF
TRBJ2-5	TRBV25-1	once	NA	TGTGCCAGCAGTGAATGGGGTACGGGAAAGTCGGAGACCCAGTACTTC	CASSEWGTGKSETQYF
TRBJ1-2	TRBV7-9	NA	TRBD1	TGTGCCAGCAGCCCCAGGAGGGGACAGGGGGCGTATGGCTACACCTTC	CASSPRRGQGAYGYTF
TRBJ1-1	TRBV29-1	NA	TRBD1	TGCAGCGCCGGACAGGGATCAATGGGGAACACTGAAGCTTTCTTT	CSAGQGSMGNTEAFF
TRBJ2-3	TRBV5-6	NA	TRBD1	TGTGCCAGCAGCTTTGCTGGACAGGGAAAAGATACGCAGTATTTT	CASSFAGQGKDTQYF
TRBJ2-3	TRBV10-1	once	TRBD1	TGCGCCAGCAAGCTATTTCGGACAGGTAGCACAGATACGCAGTATTTT	CASKLFRTGSTDTQYF
TRBJ2-7	TRBV11-2	NA	TRBD1	TGTGCCAGCAGCCACGGACAGGGAGGAGAGCAGTACTTC	CASSHGQGGEQYF
TRBJ1-5	TRBV30	NA	NA	TGTGCCTGGAGCCTATCCGGGACAATTTATCAGCCCCAGCATTTT	CAWSLSGTIYQPQHF